One T cell receptor beta chain is described in this entry. In germline, CDR1 is SEHNR, CDR2 FQNEAQ (reference sequence). There are 15 residues in the CDR3. J lost 2 bases, V lost 2 bases, and 2 bases had no gene match. The data stem from a study of human T cells and chemical hapten exposure. Within the library, unique molecular identifiers were attached to each individual cDNA molecule. TCRdb called the RACE reads again in MiXCR, with one record for every CDR3 protein. Seen here are 120,000 or so distinct CDR3 sequences, approximately 13% observed once, and the top ten hold 0.92%. Time point denoted: patch test 1, 2 weeks after DPC sensitization. Indicated treatment: therapeutic diphenylcyclopropenone sensitization with weekly scalp DPC.

The V and J genes are TRBV7-9 and TRBJ2-3, with 9 nucleotides matching TRBD1. This material consisted of whole blood, taken in connection with sensitization to the hapten diphenylcyclopropenone (DPC). The receptor comes from a man between 18 and 29 years old with alopecia areata. Some clones in this sample may be carry-over from other donors' samples. CDR3 nucleotides: TGTGCCAGCAGCTTATACAGGGGGCTCACAGATACGCAGTATTTT. This sequence encodes CASSLYRGLTDTQYF.